Included here is one T cell receptor (beta chain) sequence, with context. CD45RO negativity and positive selection for CCR7 defined naive CD8 cells, a population that excluded terminally differentiated effector memory CD45RA+ cells. The record originates from a study of shared clonotypes between healthy human individuals. The protocol was immunoSEQ multiplex PCR, while the TCRdb copy is restricted to in-frame clones and leaves out a portion. The sample holds about 2 million clones, 85% to 95% seen once. Germline CDR1 is SGDLS and CDR2 is YYNGEE. The junction had 14 bases not matched to a gene; V was cut back by 4 bases and J by 0 bases. The CDR3 covers 18 residues.

The J gene is TRBJ2-3, the V gene TRBV9, with TRBD2 matching 7 bases. The source of this sequence is a young man in good health. Sequenced material: naive CD8+ T cells sorted from blood. In DNA, the CDR3 is TGTGCCAGCAGCCCCCCCTGGGGGAGGGCCCCGAGCACAGATACGCAGTATTTT. This gives the protein CASSPPWGRAPSTDTQYF.